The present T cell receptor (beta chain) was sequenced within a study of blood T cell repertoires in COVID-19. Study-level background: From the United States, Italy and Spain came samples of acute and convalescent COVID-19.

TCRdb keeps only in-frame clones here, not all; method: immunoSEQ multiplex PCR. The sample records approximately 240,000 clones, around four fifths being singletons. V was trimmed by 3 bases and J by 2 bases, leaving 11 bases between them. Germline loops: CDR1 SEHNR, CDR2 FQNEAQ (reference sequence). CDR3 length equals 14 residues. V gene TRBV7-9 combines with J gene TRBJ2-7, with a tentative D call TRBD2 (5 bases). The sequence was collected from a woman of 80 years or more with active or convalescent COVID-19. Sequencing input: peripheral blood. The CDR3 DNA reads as TGTGCCAGCAGCTTTCGTAGCGTTCCCTACGAGCAGTACTTC. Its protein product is CASSFRSVPYEQYF.